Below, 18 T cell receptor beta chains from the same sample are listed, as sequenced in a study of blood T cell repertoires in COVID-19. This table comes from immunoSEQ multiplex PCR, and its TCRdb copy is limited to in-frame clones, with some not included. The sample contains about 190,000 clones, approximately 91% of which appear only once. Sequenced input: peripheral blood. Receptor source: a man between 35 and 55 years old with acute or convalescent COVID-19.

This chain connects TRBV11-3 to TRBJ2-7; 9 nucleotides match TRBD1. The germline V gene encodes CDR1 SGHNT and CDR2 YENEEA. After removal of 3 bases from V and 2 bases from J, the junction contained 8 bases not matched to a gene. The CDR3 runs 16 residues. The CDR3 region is CASSFGMGQGAYEQYF. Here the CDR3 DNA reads TGTGCCAGCAGCTTCGGTATGGGACAGGGAGCCTACGAGCAGTACTTC.

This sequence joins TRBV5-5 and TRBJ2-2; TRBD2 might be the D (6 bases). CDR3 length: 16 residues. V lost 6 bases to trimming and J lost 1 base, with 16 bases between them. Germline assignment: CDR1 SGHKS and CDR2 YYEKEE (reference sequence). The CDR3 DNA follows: TGTGCCAGCACAACGTGGGAGGCGGGGAACACCGGGGAGCTGTTTTTT. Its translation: CASTTWEAGNTGELFF.

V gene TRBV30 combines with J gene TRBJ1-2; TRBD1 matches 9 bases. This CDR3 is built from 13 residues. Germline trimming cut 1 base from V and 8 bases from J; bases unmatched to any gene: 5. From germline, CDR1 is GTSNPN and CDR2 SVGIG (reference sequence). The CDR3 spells CAWSGDRVGGYTF. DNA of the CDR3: TGTGCCTGGAGTGGGGACAGGGTGGGCGGCTACACCTTC.

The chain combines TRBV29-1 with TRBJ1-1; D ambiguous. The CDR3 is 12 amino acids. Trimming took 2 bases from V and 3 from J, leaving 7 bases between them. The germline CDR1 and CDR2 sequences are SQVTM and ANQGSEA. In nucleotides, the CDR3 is TGCAGCGTTGAATACAGCTACACTGAAGCTTTCTTT. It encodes CSVEYSYTEAFF.

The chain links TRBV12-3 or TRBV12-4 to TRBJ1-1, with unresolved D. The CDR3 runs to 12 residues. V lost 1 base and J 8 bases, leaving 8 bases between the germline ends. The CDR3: CASSLVGGEAFF. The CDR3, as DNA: TGTGCCAGCAGTTTAGTAGGCGGGGAAGCTTTCTTT.

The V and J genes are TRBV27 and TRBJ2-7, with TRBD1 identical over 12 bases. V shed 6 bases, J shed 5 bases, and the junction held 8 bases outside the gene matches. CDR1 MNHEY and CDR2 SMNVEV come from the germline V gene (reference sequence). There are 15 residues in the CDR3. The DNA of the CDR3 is TGTGCCAGCAGATCCTTGGGACAGGGGGCCAACGAGCAGTACTTC. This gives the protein CASRSLGQGANEQYF.

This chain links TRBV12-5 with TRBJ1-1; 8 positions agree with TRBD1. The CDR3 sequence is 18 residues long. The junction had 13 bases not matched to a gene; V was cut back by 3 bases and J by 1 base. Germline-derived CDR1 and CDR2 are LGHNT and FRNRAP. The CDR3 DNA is TGTGCTAGTGGTTTTTCGGTTACCTCAGGGGGCGGGAACACTGAAGCTTTCTTT. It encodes CASGFSVTSGGGNTEAFF.

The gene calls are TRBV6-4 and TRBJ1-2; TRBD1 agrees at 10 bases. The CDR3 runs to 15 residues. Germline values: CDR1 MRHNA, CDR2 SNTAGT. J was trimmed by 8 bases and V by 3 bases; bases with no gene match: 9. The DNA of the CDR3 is TGTGCCAGCAGTGAGGGCGGGACAGGGGCATACGGCTACACCTTC. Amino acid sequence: CASSEGGTGAYGYTF.

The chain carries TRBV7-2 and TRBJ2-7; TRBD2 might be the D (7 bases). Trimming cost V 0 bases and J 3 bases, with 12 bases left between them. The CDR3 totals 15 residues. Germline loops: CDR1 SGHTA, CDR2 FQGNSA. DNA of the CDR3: TGTGCCAGCAGCTTAGCGGGGGCTAGCGGCTACGAGCAGTACTTC. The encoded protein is CASSLAGASGYEQYF.

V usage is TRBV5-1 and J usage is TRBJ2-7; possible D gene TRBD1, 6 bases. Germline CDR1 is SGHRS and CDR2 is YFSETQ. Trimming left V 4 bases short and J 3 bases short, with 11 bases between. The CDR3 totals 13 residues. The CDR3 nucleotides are TGCGCCAGCAGCCCGGACAGAATCTACGAGCAGTACTTC. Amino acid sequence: CASSPDRIYEQYF.

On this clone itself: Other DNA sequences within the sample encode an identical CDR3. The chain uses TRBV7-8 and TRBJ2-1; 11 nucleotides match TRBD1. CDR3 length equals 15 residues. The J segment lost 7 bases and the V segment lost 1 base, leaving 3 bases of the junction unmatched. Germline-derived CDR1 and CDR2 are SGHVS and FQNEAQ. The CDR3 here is CASSLGWDRGNEQFF. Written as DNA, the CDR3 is TGTGCCAGCAGCTTAGGCTGGGACAGGGGGAATGAGCAGTTCTTC.

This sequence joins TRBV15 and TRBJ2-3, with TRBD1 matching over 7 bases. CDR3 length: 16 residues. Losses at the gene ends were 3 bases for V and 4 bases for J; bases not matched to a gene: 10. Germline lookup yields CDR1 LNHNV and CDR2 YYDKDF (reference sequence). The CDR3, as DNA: TGTGCCACCAGCAGTATGACAGGGATCGCCGCAGATACGCAGTATTTT. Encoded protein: CATSSMTGIAADTQYF.

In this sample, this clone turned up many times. CDR3 DNA: TGTGCCATCAGTGGAGGGGACAGCCACCCTTACGAGCAGTACTTC. Translating gives CAISGGDSHPYEQYF. V is TRBV10-3 and J is TRBJ2-7; 7 bases are a match to TRBD1. This CDR3 comprises 15 residues. Trimming at V came to 4 bases and at J to 4 bases, leaving 10 bases not matched to a gene. Germline values: CDR1 ENHRY, CDR2 SYGVKD.

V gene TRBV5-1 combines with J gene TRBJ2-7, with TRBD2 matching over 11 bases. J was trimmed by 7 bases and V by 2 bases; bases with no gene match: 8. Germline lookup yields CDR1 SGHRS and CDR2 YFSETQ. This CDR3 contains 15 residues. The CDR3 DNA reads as TGCGCCAGCAGCTTAGATAGCGGGGGGGCCTTTGAGCAGTACTTC. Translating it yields CASSLDSGGAFEQYF. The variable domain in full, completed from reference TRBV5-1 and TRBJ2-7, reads KAGVTQTPRYLIKTRGQQVTLSCSPISGHRSVSWYQQTPGQGLQFLFEYFSETQRNKGNFPGRFSGRQFSNSRSEMNVSTLELGDSALYLCASSLDSGGAFEQYFGPGTRLTVT.

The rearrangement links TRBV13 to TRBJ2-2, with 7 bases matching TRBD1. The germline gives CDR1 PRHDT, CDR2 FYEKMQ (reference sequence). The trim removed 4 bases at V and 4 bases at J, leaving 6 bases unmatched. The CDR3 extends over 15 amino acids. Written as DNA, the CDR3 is TGTGCCAGCAGCTACCGGGACAGAAGCACCGGGGAGCTGTTTTTT. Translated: CASSYRDRSTGELFF.

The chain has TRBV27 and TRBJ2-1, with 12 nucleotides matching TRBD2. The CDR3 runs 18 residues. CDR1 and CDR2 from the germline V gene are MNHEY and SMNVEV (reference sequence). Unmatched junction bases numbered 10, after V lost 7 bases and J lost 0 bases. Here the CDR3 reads CASIATSGGRSSYNEQFF. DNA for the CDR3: TGTGCCAGCATTGCGACTAGCGGGGGCCGGAGCTCCTACAATGAGCAGTTCTTC.

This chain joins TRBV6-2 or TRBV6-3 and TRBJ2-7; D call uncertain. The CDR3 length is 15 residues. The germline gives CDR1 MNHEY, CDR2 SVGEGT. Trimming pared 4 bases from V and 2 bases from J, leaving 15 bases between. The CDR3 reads CASSWNAGQTYEQYF. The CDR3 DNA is TGTGCCAGCAGTTGGAATGCAGGCCAGACCTACGAGCAGTACTTC.

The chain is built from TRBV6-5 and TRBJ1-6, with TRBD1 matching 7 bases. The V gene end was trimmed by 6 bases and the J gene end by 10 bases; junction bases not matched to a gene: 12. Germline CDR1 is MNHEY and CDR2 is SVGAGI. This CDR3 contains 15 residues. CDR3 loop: CASSIGGQPGSPLHF. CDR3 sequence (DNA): TGTGCCAGCAGCATTGGGGGACAGCCCGGGTCACCCCTCCACTTT.